This record looks at one T cell receptor beta chain sequence and its context. This clonotype occurred many times. What antigen it recognizes has not been identified. No much larger clone is present one base from it, and per-base qualities are unavailable. The sequencer was an Illumina MiSeq. The public reads were quality trimmed at Q25 with fastp and then assembled into clones with MiXCR by TCRdb, keeping productive beta chains. Under each unique CDR3 protein, matching rows form one entry showing the most common genes and DNA. This sample comprises 55,000 to 80,000 distinct CDR3 sequences, around 20% of them detected only once. 2.3% of the sample lies in the top ten. The CDR3 starts with the cysteine, ends with the phenylalanine, and has 13 residues. Kept here is only the CDR3 DNA, which spans 39 bases and is read in frame from base 1. The germline V gene encodes CDR1 MNHEY and CDR2 SMNVEV (reference sequence). Ends trimmed: V by 5 bases, J by 4 bases; bases unmatched to a gene: 4.

The data were taken from a study of lung T cells in sarcoidosis with Löfgren's syndrome (dated by TCRdb to 2015 to 2018). With respect to the entire study: Sarcoidosis was characterized as a granulomatous, predominantly pulmonary disease marked by accumulation of CD4+ T cells in bronchoalveolar lavage fluid. The repertoire analyses were focused on Lofgren's syndrome patients.

What the study reported, not specific to this receptor: Multiple Lofgren's syndrome patients were reported to share TRAV12-1 and TRBV2 CDR3 motifs, a finding that suggests public CD4+ TCR repertoires. Recognition of a sarcoidosis-associated antigen was only suggested; the antigen itself remained putative and unidentified. Compared with control subjects, Lofgren's syndrome patients were reported to have TRAV12-1 and TRBV2 as the most expanded V gene segments. In alphabeta pairing analysis, TRAV12-1 was found to pair preferentially with TRBV2, and CDR3 homology was shown by the resulting paired TCRs.

Material for sequencing was CD4+ T cells from PBMCs. The origin of this receptor is a human donor with sarcoidosis (Löfgren's syndrome or another form), or a control subject (not recorded which). The rearranged chain carries TRBV27 and TRBJ2-7; 8 junctional bases match TRBD2. The sequenced DNA is TGTGCCAGCAGTAAGCGGGAGAGGTACGAGCAGTACTTC. This is translated as CASSKRERYEQYF.